This is a list of T cell receptor beta chains from one sample in a study of response to subunit inactivated influenza vaccine. TCRdb itself ran the RT-PCR reads through MiXCR, one entry per CDR3 protein. The sample has more than 150,000 distinct CDR3 sequences, about 10% seen once. The sample in question was CD8+ T cells sorted from PBMCs, obtained approximately 25 months after vaccination. The receptor set was obtained from a man aged 50 to 69 who received an inactivated influenza vaccine. Each CDR3 is given with its conserved first and last residue. D genes are given only for firm matches. For some rows the clone size is stated as once, few or many, or as a class when expanded; others skip it.

size: many
D: -
J: TRBJ1-2
V: TRBV29-1
DNA: TGCAGCGTTGGACAGCCCTATGGCTACACCTTC
CDR3: CSVGQPYGYTF

size: -
D: TRBD2
J: TRBJ2-3
V: TRBV3-1
DNA: TGTGCCAGCAGCCAAGATATAGCGGGAGATGCAGATACGCAGTATTTT
CDR3: CASSQDIAGDADTQYF

size: -
D: -
J: TRBJ2-3
V: TRBV14
DNA: TGTGCCAGCAGCTTCGGGGTCACCACAGGAGATACGCAGTATTTT
CDR3: CASSFGVTTGDTQYF

size: few
D: TRBD1
J: TRBJ2-2
V: TRBV29-1
DNA: TGCAGCGTCCTCGACAGGGACATGACCGGGGAGCTGTTTTTT
CDR3: CSVLDRDMTGELFF

size: -
D: TRBD1
J: TRBJ2-7
V: TRBV6-2/TRBV6-3
DNA: TGTGCCAGCAGCCTCCGGACAGGGAAGGACGAGCAGTACTTC
CDR3: CASSLRTGKDEQYF

size: -
D: -
J: TRBJ2-3
V: TRBV27
DNA: TGTGCCAGCAGTTTAGGGTTTTTTTCAGATACGCAGTATTTT
CDR3: CASSLGFFSDTQYF

size: few
D: -
J: TRBJ2-2
V: TRBV7-9
DNA: TGTGCCAGCAGCCCAACTCAGCGGGCCTCGAACACCGGGGAGCTGTTTTTT
CDR3: CASSPTQRASNTGELFF

size: -
D: -
J: TRBJ2-2
V: TRBV6-1
DNA: TGTGCCAGCAGTGATGGCGGGATTTACACCGGGGAGCTGTTTTTT
CDR3: CASSDGGIYTGELFF

size: few
D: -
J: TRBJ2-3
V: TRBV7-9
DNA: TGTGCCAGCAGCTTAGGAGGAAGGGATACGCAGTATTTT
CDR3: CASSLGGRDTQYF

size: -
D: -
J: TRBJ2-5
V: TRBV20-1
DNA: TGCAGTGCTAGAGATCTGTACAGCCAAGAGACCCAGTACTTC
CDR3: CSARDLYSQETQYF

size: many
D: -
J: TRBJ2-7
V: TRBV6-2/TRBV6-3
DNA: TGTGCCAGCAGTCCGGCTTTCGTCGAGCAGTACTTC
CDR3: CASSPAFVEQYF

size: few
D: -
J: TRBJ2-2
V: TRBV5-5
DNA: TGTGCCAGCAGCTTTGTGTCCGGACGGGAGAACACCGGGGAGCTGTTTTTT
CDR3: CASSFVSGRENTGELFF

size: -
D: -
J: TRBJ1-1
V: TRBV6-1
DNA: TGTGCCAGCAGGGCCTCAACGGGGGCGTCCACTGAAGCTTTCTTT
CDR3: CASRASTGASTEAFF

size: many
D: -
J: TRBJ2-5
V: TRBV7-2
DNA: TGTGCCAGCAGCGAAACCGGGACTCTAGAGACCCAGTACTTC
CDR3: CASSETGTLETQYF

size: -
D: -
J: TRBJ2-1
V: TRBV6-5
DNA: TGTGCCAGCAGTTACCAACTAGGCAATGAGCAGTTCTTC
CDR3: CASSYQLGNEQFF

size: few
D: -
J: TRBJ2-5
V: TRBV3-1
DNA: TGTGCCAGCAGCCAAGATCCGGAGGTAGAGACCCAGTACTTC
CDR3: CASSQDPEVETQYF

size: -
D: -
J: TRBJ2-1
V: TRBV15
DNA: TGTGCCACCAGCAGAGATGAGGATGAGCAGTTCTTC
CDR3: CATSRDEDEQFF

size: -
D: -
J: TRBJ2-7
V: TRBV3-1
DNA: TGTGCCAGCAGCACCTGGAGGGGGGGCACCTACGAGCAGTACTTC
CDR3: CASSTWRGGTYEQYF

size: many
D: TRBD1
J: TRBJ1-1
V: TRBV6-2/TRBV6-3
DNA: TGTGCCAGCAGTCGCAACTTTGACAGGGTCCCTGAAGCTTTCTTT
CDR3: CASSRNFDRVPEAFF

size: -
D: TRBD1
J: TRBJ1-1
V: TRBV10-3
DNA: TGTGCCATCAGTGACGGACAGGGCTACACTGAAGCTTTCTTT
CDR3: CAISDGQGYTEAFF

size: -
D: -
J: TRBJ2-3
V: TRBV2
DNA: TGTGCCAGCAGTGAAGGCGACGGCACAGATACGCAGTATTTT
CDR3: CASSEGDGTDTQYF

size: few
D: -
J: TRBJ1-5
V: TRBV3-1
DNA: TGTGCCAGCAGCGAAGGGTTAGGCAGACAAGGGAATCAGCCCCAGCATTTT
CDR3: CASSEGLGRQGNQPQHF

size: many
D: -
J: TRBJ2-1
V: TRBV28
DNA: TGTGCCAGCAGTTCCCTTAGCGGAAGCTCCTACAATGAGCAGTTCTTC
CDR3: CASSSLSGSSYNEQFF

size: many
D: TRBD2
J: TRBJ2-7
V: TRBV12-3/TRBV12-4
DNA: TGTGCCAGCAGTTTCGGACTAGCCCGTTCCTTC
CDR3: CASSFGLARSF

size: -
D: -
J: TRBJ2-2
V: TRBV11-1
DNA: TGTGCCAGCAGCTTAGTCTGGGCCTTGATAGAGAACACCGGGGAGCTGTTTTTT
CDR3: CASSLVWALIENTGELFF

size: -
D: -
J: TRBJ1-5
V: TRBV12-3/TRBV12-4
DNA: TGTGCCAGCTGCAGGGGCCGGAGCAATCAGCCCCAGCATTTT
CDR3: CASCRGRSNQPQHF

size: many
D: -
J: TRBJ2-2
V: TRBV5-6
DNA: TGTGCCAGCAGCCGGACAGAGAACACCGGGGAGCTGTTTTTT
CDR3: CASSRTENTGELFF

size: many
D: -
J: TRBJ1-1
V: TRBV9
DNA: TGTGCCAGCAGCGTAACCCTAGACCCGAACACTGAAGCTTTCTTT
CDR3: CASSVTLDPNTEAFF

size: few
D: TRBD2
J: TRBJ2-1
V: TRBV3-1
DNA: TGTGCCAGCAGCCAAGTACTAACTAGCGGGGGATACAATGAGCAGTTCTTC
CDR3: CASSQVLTSGGYNEQFF

size: -
D: -
J: TRBJ1-4
V: TRBV28
DNA: TGTGCCAGCAGTTTTCCCAGGGCCTATAATGAAAAACTGTTTTTT
CDR3: CASSFPRAYNEKLFF

size: -
D: -
J: TRBJ2-1
V: TRBV20-1
DNA: TGCAGTGCTAGAGATCGGGACCGTTACAATGAGCAGTTCTTC
CDR3: CSARDRDRYNEQFF

size: few
D: TRBD2
J: TRBJ2-2
V: TRBV12-3/TRBV12-4
DNA: TGTGCCAGCAGTTTGTACGGGGGGGCTTCAGACACCGGGGAGCTGTTTTTT
CDR3: CASSLYGGASDTGELFF

size: many
D: -
J: TRBJ2-7
V: TRBV6-5
DNA: TGTGCCAGCAGTTACCGGCGGGGGCCCCCCTACGAGCAGTACTTC
CDR3: CASSYRRGPPYEQYF

size: many
D: -
J: TRBJ2-1
V: TRBV5-6
DNA: TGTGCCAGCAGCGCCTCACTAGCTAACCCTTCCTACAATGAGCAGTTCTTC
CDR3: CASSASLANPSYNEQFF

size: few
D: -
J: TRBJ2-1
V: TRBV2
DNA: TGTGCCAGCAGGGATGACAGCTCCTACAATGAGCAGTTCTTC
CDR3: CASRDDSSYNEQFF

size: few
D: TRBD1
J: TRBJ2-7
V: TRBV6-5
DNA: TGTGCCAGCAGTTGGGACAGGACTTACGAGCAGTACTTC
CDR3: CASSWDRTYEQYF

size: few
D: -
J: TRBJ1-2
V: TRBV4-3
DNA: TGCGCCAGCAGCCAAGATGGCTTTTTAAACTATGGCTACACCTTC
CDR3: CASSQDGFLNYGYTF

size: -
D: -
J: TRBJ1-1
V: TRBV5-1
DNA: TGCGCCAGCAGCTCAAACGTATGGGGGACAGAAGCTTTCTTT
CDR3: CASSSNVWGTEAFF

size: few
D: TRBD1
J: TRBJ2-7
V: TRBV20-1
DNA: TGCAGTGCTGGAATAAGGGACAGCTACGAGCAGTACTTC
CDR3: CSAGIRDSYEQYF

size: many
D: -
J: TRBJ2-3
V: TRBV27
DNA: TGTGCCAGCAGTTTATCGGGTAGCACAGATACGCAGTATTTT
CDR3: CASSLSGSTDTQYF

size: -
D: TRBD1
J: TRBJ2-4
V: TRBV12-3/TRBV12-4
DNA: TGTGCCAGCAGGACCGGACAGGCGGCAAACATTCAGTACTTC
CDR3: CASRTGQAANIQYF

size: -
D: -
J: TRBJ2-7
V: TRBV6-5
DNA: TGTGCCAGCAGTTACTCGAATCCGGCCTACGAGCAGTACTTC
CDR3: CASSYSNPAYEQYF

size: -
D: -
J: TRBJ2-7
V: TRBV24-1
DNA: TGTGCCACCAGTCAGGGACTGGGCGAGCAGTACTTC
CDR3: CATSQGLGEQYF

size: -
D: TRBD1
J: TRBJ2-6
V: TRBV11-1
DNA: TGTGCCAGCAGGCCAAAACCCGGGACAGGGGCCTCTGGGGCCAACGTCCTGACTTTC
CDR3: CASRPKPGTGASGANVLTF

size: -
D: -
J: TRBJ2-3
V: TRBV5-6
DNA: TGTGCCAGCAGCTGGACAGTCCAGCCTAGCACAGATACGCAGTATTTT
CDR3: CASSWTVQPSTDTQYF

size: many
D: -
J: TRBJ2-7
V: TRBV6-2/TRBV6-3
DNA: TGTGCCAGCAGTCAAGACTACGAGCAGTACTTC
CDR3: CASSQDYEQYF

size: -
D: TRBD1
J: TRBJ2-1
V: TRBV18
DNA: TGTGCCAGCTCACCAATTGGCCCGGGACAGGTTAGCCATGAGCAGTTCTTC
CDR3: CASSPIGPGQVSHEQFF

size: -
D: -
J: TRBJ2-7
V: TRBV11-2
DNA: TGTGCCAGCAGCTTTACGAACGAGCAGTACTTC
CDR3: CASSFTNEQYF

size: few
D: -
J: TRBJ2-2
V: TRBV2
DNA: TGTGCCATCCCTTCAGGGTCTTTGGGGGAGCTGTTTTTT
CDR3: CAIPSGSLGELFF

size: few
D: -
J: TRBJ2-5
V: TRBV7-6
DNA: TGTGCCAGCAGCTTATATTCGAGGCAAGAGACCCAGTACTTC
CDR3: CASSLYSRQETQYF

size: few
D: TRBD2
J: TRBJ2-7
V: TRBV28
DNA: TGTGCCAGCAGTCTAGGACTAGCGCACTCCTACGAGCAGTACTTC
CDR3: CASSLGLAHSYEQYF

size: few
D: -
J: TRBJ2-1
V: TRBV4-2
DNA: TGTGCCAGCAGCCAACCAGGGTACAATGAGCAGTTCTTC
CDR3: CASSQPGYNEQFF

size: few
D: TRBD1
J: TRBJ2-7
V: TRBV28
DNA: TGTGCCAGCAGGTGGACAGGGGGCTTCTACGAGCAGTACTTC
CDR3: CASRWTGGFYEQYF

size: -
D: -
J: TRBJ1-1
V: TRBV7-8
DNA: TGTGCCAGCAGCATAGAACAGGAGGACACTGAAGCTTTCTTT
CDR3: CASSIEQEDTEAFF

size: -
D: TRBD1
J: TRBJ2-2
V: TRBV29-1
DNA: TGCAGCGTTAGAGGGACAGAGGTCGCCGGGGAGCTGTTTTTT
CDR3: CSVRGTEVAGELFF

size: -
D: TRBD1
J: TRBJ1-1
V: TRBV15
DNA: TGTGCCACCAGCCCGACAGGGAGAATGAACACTGAAGCTTTCTTT
CDR3: CATSPTGRMNTEAFF

size: few
D: -
J: TRBJ1-2
V: TRBV6-5
DNA: TGTGCCAGCAGTTACTCGAGAGACTATGGCTACACCTTC
CDR3: CASSYSRDYGYTF

size: few
D: -
J: TRBJ2-7
V: TRBV29-1
DNA: TGCAGCGTTGGCCCGGACAGCTCAAACTCCTACGAGCAGTACTTC
CDR3: CSVGPDSSNSYEQYF